Detailed here is one TCR beta chain. These data belong to a study of shared clonotypes between healthy human individuals. On the study more broadly: The people who gave samples were two women and three men aged 18 to 49.

Libraries were prepared by immunoSEQ multiplex PCR; TCRdb keeps only in-frame clonotypes and omits some of them. The profile shows approximately 1,500,000 clones, 95% to 97% of them singletons. Germline V gene lookup returns CDR1 SEHNR and CDR2 FQNEAQ (reference sequence). CDR3 length equals 15 residues. The V and J ends lost 1 base and 3 bases respectively, with 12 bases between them. This TCR was recovered from a man aged 30 to 39 in good health. The chain uses TRBV7-9 and TRBJ1-1; a possible D gene is TRBD1 (5 bases). Material: naive CD4+ T cells sorted from blood. Regarding subset: CD45RA+ positively selected. CDR3: CASSLERDGYTEAFF. In nucleotides, the CDR3 is TGTGCCAGCAGCTTAGAGAGGGACGGATACACTGAAGCTTTCTTT.